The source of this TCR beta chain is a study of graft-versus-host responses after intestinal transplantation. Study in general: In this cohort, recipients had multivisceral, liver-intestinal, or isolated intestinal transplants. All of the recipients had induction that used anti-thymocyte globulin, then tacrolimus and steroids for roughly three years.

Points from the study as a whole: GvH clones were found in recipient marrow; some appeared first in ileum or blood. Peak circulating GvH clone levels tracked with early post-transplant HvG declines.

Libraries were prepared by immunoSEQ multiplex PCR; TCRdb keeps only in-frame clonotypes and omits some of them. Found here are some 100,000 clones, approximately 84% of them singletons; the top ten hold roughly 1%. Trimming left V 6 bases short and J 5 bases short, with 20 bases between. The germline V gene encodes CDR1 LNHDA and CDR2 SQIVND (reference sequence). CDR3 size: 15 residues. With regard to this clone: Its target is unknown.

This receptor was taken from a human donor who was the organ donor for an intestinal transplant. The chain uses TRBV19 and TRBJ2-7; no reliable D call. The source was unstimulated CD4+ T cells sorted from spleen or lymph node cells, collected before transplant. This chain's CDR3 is CASSRTAPPRHEQYF. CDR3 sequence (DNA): TGTGCCAGTAGCAGGACGGCCCCTCCTCGACACGAGCAGTACTTC.